These 24 T cell receptor beta chains were all obtained from the same sample, sequenced in a study of graft-versus-host responses after intestinal transplantation. The repertoire was sequenced with immunoSEQ multiplex PCR; TCRdb's copy has only in-frame clones and lacks some. The sample holds about 94,000 clones, 75% to 95% seen once. These receptors' targets are unknown. Sequencing was performed on unstimulated CD8+ T cells sorted from spleen or lymph node cells, taken before intestinal transplant. The receptors derive from a human donor who received an intestinal transplant.

J is TRBJ2-3 and V is TRBV19; D ambiguous. This CDR3 comprises 15 residues. Germline values: CDR1 LNHDA, CDR2 SQIVND (reference sequence). V was clipped by 4 bases and J by 2 bases, with 13 bases between them. This chain's CDR3 is CASSRSPYPTDTQYF. CDR3 DNA: TGTGCCAGTAGTAGGAGCCCGTACCCCACAGATACGCAGTATTTT.

J is TRBJ2-3 and V is TRBV6-6; no clear D gene. The CDR3 sequence is 13 residues long. Trimming took off 6 bases at V and 6 bases at J, with 13 bases between the two ends. The germline V gene encodes CDR1 MNHNY and CDR2 SVGAGI (reference sequence). The CDR3 nucleotides read TGTGCCAGCAGCAACGGGTTTCGGGATACGCAGTATTTT. Translation gives CASSNGFRDTQYF.

This clone appeared once. The gene calls are TRBV27 and TRBJ2-1, with 7 bases lining up with TRBD2. CDR1 and CDR2 from the germline V gene are MNHEY and SMNVEV (reference sequence). Trimming removed 3 bases from V and 8 bases from J; junction bases left unmatched: 10. CDR3 length equals 15 residues. The CDR3 sequence: CASSFWGREGDEQFF. The CDR3 DNA follows: TGTGCCAGCAGTTTTTGGGGGAGGGAAGGTGATGAGCAGTTCTTC.

The gene calls are TRBV6-6 and TRBJ1-5; 10 nucleotides agree with TRBD1. J gave up 4 bases and V 5 bases, and 8 bases lay outside the gene matches. The germline V gene encodes CDR1 MNHNY and CDR2 SVGAGI (reference sequence). The CDR3 length is 16 residues. CDR3 in DNA: TGTGCCAGCAGTCCCCGACAGGGACAGGGGAATCAGCCCCAGCATTTT. It specifies CASSPRQGQGNQPQHF.

This chain joins TRBV7-2 and TRBJ1-5; 9 nucleotides match TRBD1. CDR3 length: 17 amino acids. V was pared by 3 bases and J by 6 bases, with 12 bases of the junction left unmatched. The germline gives CDR1 SGHTA, CDR2 FQGNSA. In nucleotides, the CDR3 is TGTGCCAGCAGCTTGTCGATAACAGGGGGCGCGGGTCAGCCCCAGCATTTT. Residues: CASSLSITGGAGQPQHF.

This rearrangement joins TRBV6-6 to TRBJ1-1; D may be TRBD1 (6 bases). The germline V gene encodes CDR1 MNHNY and CDR2 SVGAGI (reference sequence). The CDR3 contains 15 residues. V was pared by 5 bases and J by 7 bases, with 20 bases between. The CDR3, as DNA: TGTGCCAGCAGTCAAGAGGACAGCCCTTCGAGTGAAGCTTTCTTT. It encodes CASSQEDSPSSEAFF.

The chain joins TRBV13 to TRBJ1-1; D unresolved. The CDR3 is 11 amino acids. Trimming removed 7 bases from V and 5 bases from J, with 8 bases in between. CDR1 is PRHDT and CDR2 is FYEKMQ in the germline V gene (reference sequence). CDR3 DNA sequence: TGTGCCAGCACCGAGTGGACTGAAGCTTTCTTT. It yields the protein CASTEWTEAFF.

In its sample, this clone was seen once. J is TRBJ2-7 and V is TRBV27, with TRBD2 matching 10 bases. The V gene end was trimmed by 2 bases and the J gene end by 6 bases; junction bases not matched to a gene: 7. The CDR3 length is 15 residues. CDR1 is MNHEY, CDR2 SMNVEV, per germline (reference sequence). The CDR3 nucleotides are TGTGCCAGCAGTTTAGAGGTTAGCGGGAGGAGCGAGCAGTACTTC. Protein product: CASSLEVSGRSEQYF.

This chain uses TRBV7-9 with TRBJ1-1; D is perhaps TRBD1 (6 bases). The V end was cut by 5 bases, the J end by 7 bases, with 11 bases between. CDR1 is SEHNR, CDR2 FQNEAQ, per germline (reference sequence). CDR3 length: 12 amino acids. CDR3 in amino acids: CASSPWTVEAFF. CDR3 nucleotide sequence: TGTGCCAGCAGCCCCTGGACAGTTGAAGCTTTCTTT. Based on the CDR3 plus reference TRBV7-9 and TRBJ1-1, the full variable domain is DTGVSQNPRHKITKRGQNVTFRCDPISEHNRLYWYRQTLGQGPEFLTYFQNEAQLEKSRLLSDRFSAERPKGSFSTLEIQRTEQGDSAMYLCASSPWTVEAFFGQGTRLTVV.

As regards this clone: Other DNA sequences from this sample encode an identical CDR3 as well. The chain is built from TRBV5-4 and TRBJ2-3; 8 bases agree with TRBD1. Germline V CDR1 and CDR2: SGHNT, YYREEE (reference sequence). The CDR3 consists of 15 residues. Trimming cost V 0 bases and J 2 bases; bases outside gene matches: 2. The DNA of the CDR3 is TGTGCCAGCAGCTTGGCAGGGGGCATCACAGATACGCAGTATTTT. Its protein is CASSLAGGITDTQYF.

The chain links TRBV6-5 to TRBJ2-5; 8 positions match TRBD1. V trimming: 2 bases; J trimming: 2 bases; junction bases outside the gene matches: 7. Germline loops: CDR1 MNHEY, CDR2 SVGAGI. The CDR3 consists of 16 residues. The CDR3 reads CASSYGAGGFQETQYF. The CDR3 DNA is TGTGCCAGCAGTTACGGGGCAGGGGGCTTTCAAGAGACCCAGTACTTC.

This chain connects TRBV4-1 to TRBJ2-5; 7 positions match TRBD1. V dropped 1 base and J dropped 5; count of bases not matched to a gene: 4. CDR3 length: 14 residues. Germline V gives CDR1 MGHRA, CDR2 YSYEKL. CDR3 coding DNA: TGCGCCAGCAGCCAAGGGGGCAGGGGGGAGACCCAGTACTTC. Translation gives CASSQGGRGETQYF.

This chain links TRBV7-8 with TRBJ2-4, with 9 bases matching TRBD2. This CDR3 has 17 amino acids. After removal of 2 bases from V and 6 bases from J, the junction contained 11 bases not matched to a gene. Germline values: CDR1 SGHVS, CDR2 FQNEAQ. The CDR3 reads CASSLWRAGGRGNIQYF. The DNA of the CDR3 is TGTGCCAGCAGCTTATGGAGGGCGGGAGGGCGGGGAAACATTCAGTACTTC.

The chain links TRBV6-4 to TRBJ2-5; 13 nucleotides line up with TRBD2. V was pared by 10 bases and J by 2 bases, with 7 bases of the junction left unmatched. Germline V gene sequence: CDR1 MRHNA, CDR2 SNTAGT. This CDR3 is built from 15 residues. CDR3 sequence (DNA): TGTGCCACCACAGGGACTAGCGGGAATCAAGAGACCCAGTACTTC. Translated, it gives CATTGTSGNQETQYF.

The rearrangement uses TRBV9 and TRBJ1-3; D is perhaps TRBD1 (5 bases). V shed 4 bases and J shed 0 bases, with 14 bases lying between them. The CDR3 runs to 16 residues. CDR1 and CDR2 (germline): SGDLS, YYNGEE. The DNA of the CDR3 is TGTGCCAGCAGCCCCGACAGTCGAAGCTCTGGAAACACCATATATTTT. This codes for CASSPDSRSSGNTIYF.

The genes are TRBV28 and TRBJ2-7; no clear D gene. Between the trimmed V and J ends, which lost 7 bases and 6 bases, there was a span of 22 bases. The CDR3 extends over 15 amino acids. Per the germline V gene, CDR1 is MDHEN and CDR2 is SYDVKM. This CDR3 reads CASTAAVLYVGEQYF. Written as DNA, the CDR3 is TGTGCCAGCACCGCTGCGGTCCTTTACGTTGGCGAGCAGTACTTC.

CDR3 amino acids: CASSKANEQFF. As DNA, the CDR3 is TGCGCCAGCAGCAAAGCTAATGAGCAGTTCTTC. The chain combines TRBV5-1 with TRBJ2-1; the D is unclear. Germline CDR1 is SGHRS and CDR2 is YFSETQ. The CDR3 is 11 residues long. V dropped 4 bases and J dropped 7 bases, with 6 bases sitting between them.

CDR3 amino acids: CASSEPRRGAWGGNIQYF. The CDR3, as DNA: TGCGCCAGCAGTGAGCCCAGGCGGGGAGCCTGGGGAGGGAACATTCAGTACTTC. The chain recombines TRBV10-2 with TRBJ2-4; 7 nucleotides line up with TRBD2. Germline assignment: CDR1 WSHSY and CDR2 SAAADI. After removal of 2 bases from V and 7 bases from J, the junction contained 17 bases not matched to a gene. This CDR3 region has 18 residues.

CDR3 DNA sequence: TGTGCCAGCAACCTCTTGGGCGATTACGGGAGCGAAGATACGCAGTATTTT. Amino acid sequence: CASNLLGDYGSEDTQYF. The chain couples TRBV13 to TRBJ2-3; tentatively, D is TRBD2 (6 bases). The CDR3 is 17 amino acids. V dropped 7 bases and J dropped 5 bases, with 25 bases sitting between them. CDR1 is PRHDT, CDR2 FYEKMQ, per germline (reference sequence).

DNA for the CDR3: TGTGCCAGCAGGGCCGCGGAGTATAGCAATCAGCCCCAGCATTTT. Its protein is CASRAAEYSNQPQHF. The V and J genes are TRBV6-5 and TRBJ1-5; D is unresolved. This CDR3 comprises 15 residues. V lost 6 bases, J lost 0 bases, and 12 bases lay in between. Germline V gene data show CDR1 as MNHEY and CDR2 as SVGAGI.

The J gene is TRBJ2-7, the V gene TRBV4-3, with 8 nucleotides matching TRBD2. Unmatched junction bases numbered 8, after V lost 1 base and J lost 0 bases. Germline V CDR1 and CDR2: LGHNA, YSLEER. CDR3 length: 17 residues. As DNA, the CDR3 is TGCGCCAGCAGCCAAGGCTTGGCGGGGGGCTTCTCCTACGAGCAGTACTTC. Encoded protein: CASSQGLAGGFSYEQYF.

This chain joins TRBV6-1 and TRBJ2-7; TRBD2 might be the D (6 bases). V lost 9 bases to trimming and J lost 3 bases, with 9 bases between them. There are 11 residues in the CDR3. The V gene's germline CDR1 is MNHNS and CDR2 SASEGT. The CDR3: CASLGGYEQYF. The CDR3 DNA follows: TGTGCCAGTTTGGGGGGCTACGAGCAGTACTTC.

This clone has just one count. The CDR3 loop reads CASSLGRAPSPLHF. The CDR3 DNA reads as TGTGCCAGCAGCTTGGGCAGGGCACCTTCACCCCTCCACTTT. The chain couples TRBV13 to TRBJ1-6, with D perhaps TRBD1 (5 bases). Germline lookup yields CDR1 PRHDT and CDR2 FYEKMQ (reference sequence). V shed 3 bases and J shed 9 bases, with 12 bases lying between them. The CDR3 is 14 amino acids. Full variable domain (missing parts from reference TRBV13 and TRBJ1-6): AAGVIQSPRHLIKEKRETATLKCYPIPRHDTVYWYQQGPGQDPQFLISFYEKMQSDKGSIPDRFSAQQFSDYHSELNMSSLELGDSALYFCASSLGRAPSPLHFGNGTRLTVT.

The chain uses TRBV6-1 and TRBJ2-7; 13 bases agree with TRBD2. The CDR3 has 15 amino acids. Germline V gene data show CDR1 as MNHNS and CDR2 as SASEGT. The junction had 6 bases not matched to a gene; V was cut back by 8 bases and J by 2 bases. CDR3 protein: CASSPGTSGTYEQYF. CDR3 DNA: TGTGCCAGCTCCCCTGGGACTAGCGGGACCTACGAGCAGTACTTC.